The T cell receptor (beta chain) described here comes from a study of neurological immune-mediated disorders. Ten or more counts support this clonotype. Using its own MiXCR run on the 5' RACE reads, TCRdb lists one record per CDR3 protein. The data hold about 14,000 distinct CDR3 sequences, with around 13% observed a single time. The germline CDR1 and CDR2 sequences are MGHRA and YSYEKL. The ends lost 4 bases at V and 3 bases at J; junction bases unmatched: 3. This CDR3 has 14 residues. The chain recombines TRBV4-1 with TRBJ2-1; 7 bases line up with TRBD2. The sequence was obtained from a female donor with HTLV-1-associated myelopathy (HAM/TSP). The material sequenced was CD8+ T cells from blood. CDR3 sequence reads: CASSPRENYNEQFF. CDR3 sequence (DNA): TGCGCCAGCAGCCCGCGGGAGAACTACAATGAGCAGTTCTTC.